Presented here are 16 T cell receptor beta chains from one specimen sequenced in a study of Ad26.COV2.S vaccination and SARS-CoV-2 variants. Profiled with immunoSEQ multiplex PCR; TCRdb holds only in-frame clones, not every one. The sample has 410,000 or so clones, 80% to 95% seen once. This sample's treatment: 15 to 20 received Ad26.COV2.S at low or high dose, single or two shots; roughly five received placebo; per-sample allocation not given. Specimen acquisition occurred on day 63 following the initial vaccine or placebo injection. The sample was peripheral blood, taken in a trial of Ad26.COV2.S vaccine versus placebo. The receptors originated from a person between 18 and 65 years old who received the Ad26.COV2.S COVID-19 vaccine or a placebo.

This chain's CDR3 is CASSVATSGAQQYF. Here the CDR3 DNA reads TGTGCCAGCAGCGTAGCTACTAGCGGGGCCCAGCAGTATTTT. The chain recombines TRBV9 with TRBJ2-3, with 10 bases fitting TRBD2. The CDR3 spans 14 residues. The V gene's germline CDR1 is SGDLS and CDR2 YYNGEE. Trimming at V came to 0 bases and at J to 11 bases, leaving 6 bases not matched to a gene. The full variable domain, its missing parts supplied by reference TRBV9 and TRBJ2-3, is DSGVTQTPKHLITATGQRVTLRCSPRSGDLSVYWYQQSLDQGLQFLIQYYNGEERAKGNILERFSAQQFPDLHSELNLSSLELGDSALYFCASSVATSGAQQYFGPGTRLTVL.

The V and J genes are TRBV11-2 and TRBJ1-5; TRBD1 agrees at 9 bases. CDR3 length: 15 residues. The J segment lost 6 bases and the V segment lost 5 bases, leaving 8 bases of the junction unmatched. The germline gives CDR1 SGHAT, CDR2 FQNNGV. The CDR3, as DNA: TGTGCCAGCAGCCAGGACAGGGGTGGACGTCAGCCCCAGCATTTT. It yields the protein CASSQDRGGRQPQHF.

A single count supports this clone. This sequence joins TRBV5-4 and TRBJ2-5; TRBD2 matches at 11 bases. Germline V CDR1 and CDR2: SGHNT, YYREEE (reference sequence). This CDR3 region has 15 residues. Germline trimming cut 4 bases from V and 2 bases from J; bases unmatched to any gene: 4. This chain's CDR3 is CASSRRTSGQETQYF. CDR3 DNA: TGTGCCAGCAGCCGGAGGACTAGCGGGCAAGAGACCCAGTACTTC.

This chain connects TRBV7-2 to TRBJ2-5; TRBD1 might be the D (7 bases). Trimming left V 1 base short and J 5 bases short, with 14 bases between. Per the germline V gene, CDR1 is SGHTA and CDR2 is FQGNSA. This CDR3 has 15 residues. The CDR3 here is CASSLGTTRGETQYF. The DNA for the CDR3 is TGTGCCAGCAGCTTAGGGACTACCAGGGGGGAGACCCAGTACTTC.

This clone was observed a handful of times. This sequence joins TRBV4-3 and TRBJ1-5; no clear D. V lost 0 bases to trimming and J lost 8 bases, with 8 bases between them. Germline assignment: CDR1 LGHNA and CDR2 YSLEER. CDR3 length equals 13 residues. The CDR3 DNA reads as TGCGCCAGCAGCCAAGATCGGCTGAAGCCCCAGCATTTT. Translated, it gives CASSQDRLKPQHF.

The rearrangement joins TRBV19 to TRBJ1-2, with D unclear. The V and J ends lost 3 bases and 7 bases respectively, with 9 bases between them. This CDR3 is built from 12 residues. CDR1 and CDR2 (germline): LNHDA, SQIVND (reference sequence). In nucleotides, the CDR3 is TGTGCCAGTAGTATGGCTGGCACTGGCTACACCTTC. Translated, it gives CASSMAGTGYTF.

The chain has TRBV5-1 and TRBJ1-1; TRBD1 aligns across 7 bases. V trimming: 7 bases; J trimming: 5 bases; junction bases outside the gene matches: 8. The V gene's germline CDR1 is SGHRS and CDR2 YFSETQ. This CDR3 spans 13 amino acids. The DNA for the CDR3 is TGCGCCAGCGGACAGGCCGGCGGGACTGAAGCTTTCTTT. This encodes CASGQAGGTEAFF.

The chain recombines TRBV5-1 with TRBJ2-3, with 7 positions matching TRBD1. V was clipped by 1 base and J by 2 bases; unmatched bases: 4. This CDR3 region has 15 residues. The germline gives CDR1 SGHRS, CDR2 YFSETQ. As DNA, the CDR3 is TGCGCCAGCAGCTTGTACGGGACAGACACAGATACGCAGTATTTT. This translates into CASSLYGTDTDTQYF.

The chain has TRBV18 and TRBJ2-2; D is possibly TRBD2 (5 bases). Germline values: CDR1 KGHSH, CDR2 LQKENI. V was pared by 5 bases and J by 2 bases, with 12 bases between. The CDR3 totals 15 residues. The CDR3, as DNA: TGTGCCAGCTCATCTGTTAGCGTAAACACCGGGGAGCTGTTTTTT. Protein sequence: CASSSVSVNTGELFF.

V usage is TRBV6-2 or TRBV6-3 and J usage is TRBJ1-5, with TRBD1 matching 9 bases. In germline, CDR1 is MNHEY, CDR2 SVGEGT. V lost 6 bases and J lost 7; bases outside the gene matches: 7. CDR3 length equals 14 residues. In DNA, the CDR3 is TGTGCCAGCAGCCGGACAGGGGAAGTGCAGCCCCAGCATTTT. Translating it yields CASSRTGEVQPQHF.

Of note for this clone: A junction boundary mismatches the germline segment, possibly from a read error. V usage is TRBV28 and J usage is TRBJ1-6, with TRBD1 matching 7 bases. Germline lookup yields CDR1 MDHEN and CDR2 SYDVKM. CDR3 length equals 12 residues. DNA for the CDR3: TGTGCCAGCAGCTTTATCCTGGGACAGTCATCATTT. Translating it yields CASSFILGQSSF. The whole variable domain, filled in from reference TRBV28 and TRBJ1-6, reads DVKVTQSSRYLVKRTGEKVFLECVQDMDHENMFWYRQDPGLGLRLIYFSYDVKMKEKGDIPEGYSVSREKKERFSLILESASTNQTSMYLCASSFILGQSSFGNGTRLTVT.

This rearrangement joins TRBV19 to TRBJ2-2; 9 positions match TRBD1. Germline CDR1 is LNHDA and CDR2 is SQIVND (reference sequence). Trimming removed 6 bases from V and 2 bases from J; junction bases left unmatched: 7. This CDR3 spans 16 amino acids. The chain's CDR3 is CASRKQGAGNTGELFF. The CDR3 coding sequence is TGTGCCAGTAGGAAACAGGGGGCGGGTAACACCGGGGAGCTGTTTTTT.

The chain carries TRBV6-5 and TRBJ2-3; 10 nucleotides match TRBD2. The CDR3 contains 14 residues. The trim removed 6 bases at V and 8 bases at J, leaving 8 bases unmatched. CDR1 MNHEY and CDR2 SVGAGI come from the germline V gene. The CDR3 reads CASRKSGGAGTQYF. For the CDR3, the DNA is TGTGCCAGCAGAAAGAGCGGGGGGGCGGGTACGCAGTATTTT.

V is TRBV9 and J is TRBJ2-5, with TRBD2 matching over 8 bases. CDR3 size: 14 residues. With 4 bases clipped from V and 5 bases from J, the junction kept 7 bases outside the gene matches. Germline-derived CDR1 and CDR2 are SGDLS and YYNGEE. The CDR3: CASSSPGLEETQYF. Written as DNA, the CDR3 is TGTGCCAGCAGCTCCCCGGGACTAGAGGAGACCCAGTACTTC.

V is TRBV28 and J is TRBJ2-6; no clear D gene. The ends were cut back, 7 bases at V and 0 bases at J, with 10 bases in the middle. The germline CDR1 and CDR2 sequences are MDHEN and SYDVKM. The CDR3 spans 15 residues. CDR3 DNA: TGTGCCAGCACCTCGAGCAGCTCTGGGGCCAACGTCCTGACTTTC. The encoded protein is CASTSSSSGANVLTF. The variable domain in full, with the rest retrieved from reference TRBV28 and TRBJ2-6, is DVKVTQSSRYLVKRTGEKVFLECVQDMDHENMFWYRQDPGLGLRLIYFSYDVKMKEKGDIPEGYSVSREKKERFSLILESASTNQTSMYLCASTSSSSGANVLTFGAGSRLTVL.

The chain is built from TRBV2 and TRBJ2-4, with a possible D match to TRBD2 (6 bases). Trimming removed 4 bases at V and 0 bases at J, with 13 bases between. The CDR3 contains 16 residues. Germline CDR1 and CDR2: SNHLY and FYNNEI. CDR3 DNA sequence: TGTGCCAGCAGTGCCTTTAGCGGTTTAGCCAAAAACATTCAGTACTTC. As protein: CASSAFSGLAKNIQYF.